This TCR beta chain comes out of a study of T cell responses to AZD1222 COVID-19 vaccine. Study-wide findings and caveats: The breadth and depth of Spike-specific TCRs increased once two AZD1222 doses had been given.

Sequencing was performed with immunoSEQ multiplex PCR; in TCRdb, only in-frame clones are kept and a portion is missing. The data hold roughly 130,000 clones, with 80% to 90% observed a single time. Concerning this clone itself: Its antigen is undetermined.

The sequenced sample was peripheral blood, obtained on day 0 of AZD1222 vaccination. The sequence was obtained from an adult in good health.

The CDR3 loop is CASSQDLYRLEQFF. The DNA of the CDR3 is TGTGCCAGCAGCCAAGATCTTTATCGGCTAGAGCAGTTCTTC. V gene TRBV14 combines with J gene TRBJ2-1; D unresolved. CDR3 length: 14 amino acids. CDR1 SGHDN and CDR2 FVKESK come from the germline V gene. V lost 0 bases and J lost 10, with 13 bases in between.